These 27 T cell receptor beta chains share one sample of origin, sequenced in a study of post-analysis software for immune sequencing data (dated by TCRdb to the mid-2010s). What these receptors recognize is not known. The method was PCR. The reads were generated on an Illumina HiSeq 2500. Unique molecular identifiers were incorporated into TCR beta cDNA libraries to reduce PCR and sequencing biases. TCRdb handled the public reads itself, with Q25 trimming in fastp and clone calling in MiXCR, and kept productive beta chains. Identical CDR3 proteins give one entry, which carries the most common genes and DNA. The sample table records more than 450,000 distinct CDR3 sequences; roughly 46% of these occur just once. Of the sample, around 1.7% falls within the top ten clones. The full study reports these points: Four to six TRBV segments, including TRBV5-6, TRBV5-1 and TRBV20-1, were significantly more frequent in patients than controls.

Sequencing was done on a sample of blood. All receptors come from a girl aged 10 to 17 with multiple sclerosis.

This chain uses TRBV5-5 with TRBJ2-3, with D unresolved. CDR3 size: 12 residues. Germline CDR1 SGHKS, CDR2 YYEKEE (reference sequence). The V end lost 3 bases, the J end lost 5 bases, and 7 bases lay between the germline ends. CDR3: CASSSPLDTQYF. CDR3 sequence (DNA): TGTGCCAGCAGCTCGCCTCTAGATACGCAGTATTTT.

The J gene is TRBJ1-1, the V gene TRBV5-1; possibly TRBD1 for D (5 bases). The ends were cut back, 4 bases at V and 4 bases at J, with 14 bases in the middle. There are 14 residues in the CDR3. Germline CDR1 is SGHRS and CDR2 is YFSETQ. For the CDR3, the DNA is TGCGCCAGCAGCCGGGGCTCGGGGGGCACTGAAGCTTTCTTT. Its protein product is CASSRGSGGTEAFF.

CDR3 residues: CSAPRGREETQYF. CDR3 bases: TGCAGTGCCCCGCGGGGTAGGGAAGAGACCCAGTACTTC. The chain has TRBV20-1 and TRBJ2-7; maybe TRBD2 (6 bases). Matching the DNA end better, TRBJ2-5 makes the J call doubtful. Per germline, CDR1 DFQATT and CDR2 SNEGSKA (reference sequence). The CDR3 loop spans 13 amino acids.

The CDR3 region is CASSPKGGWDTEAFF. In DNA, the CDR3 is TGCGCCAGCAGCCCGAAGGGGGGGTGGGACACTGAAGCTTTCTTT. The chain has TRBV5-1 and TRBJ1-1; possibly TRBD1 for D (6 bases). Trimming took 4 bases from V and 3 from J, leaving 16 bases between them. CDR1 and CDR2 from the germline V gene are SGHRS and YFSETQ. This CDR3 has 15 residues.

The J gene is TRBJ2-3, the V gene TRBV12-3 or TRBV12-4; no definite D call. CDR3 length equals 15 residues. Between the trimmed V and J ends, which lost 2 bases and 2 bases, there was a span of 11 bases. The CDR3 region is CASSLYGIPTDTQYF. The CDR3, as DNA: TGTGCCAGCAGTTTATACGGAATCCCCACAGATACGCAGTATTTT.

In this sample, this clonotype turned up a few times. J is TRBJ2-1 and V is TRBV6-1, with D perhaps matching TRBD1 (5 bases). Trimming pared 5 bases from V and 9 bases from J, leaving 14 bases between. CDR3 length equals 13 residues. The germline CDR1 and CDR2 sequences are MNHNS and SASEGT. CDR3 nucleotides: TGTGCCAGCAGTCGACAGAGGCCGGTTGAGCAGTTCTTC. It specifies CASSRQRPVEQFF.

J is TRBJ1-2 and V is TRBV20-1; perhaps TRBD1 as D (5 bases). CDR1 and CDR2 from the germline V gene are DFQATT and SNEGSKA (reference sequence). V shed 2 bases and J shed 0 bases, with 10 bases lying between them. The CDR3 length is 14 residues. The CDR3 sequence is CSARMGPANYGYTF. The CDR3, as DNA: TGCAGTGCTAGAATGGGGCCCGCTAACTATGGCTACACCTTC.

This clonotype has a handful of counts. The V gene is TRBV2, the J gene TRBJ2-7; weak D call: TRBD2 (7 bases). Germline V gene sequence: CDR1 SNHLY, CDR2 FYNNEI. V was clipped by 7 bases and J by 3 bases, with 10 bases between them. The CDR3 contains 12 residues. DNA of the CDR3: TGTGCCAGCAAGAGGGGGGGCTACGAGCAGTACTTC. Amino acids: CASKRGGYEQYF.

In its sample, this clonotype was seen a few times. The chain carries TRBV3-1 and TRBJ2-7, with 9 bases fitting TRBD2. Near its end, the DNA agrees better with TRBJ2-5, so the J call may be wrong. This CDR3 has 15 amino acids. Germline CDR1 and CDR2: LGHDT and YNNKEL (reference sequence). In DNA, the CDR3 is TGTGCCAGCAGCCAAGATCGGACTAGCGAAGAGACCCAGTACTTC. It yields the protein CASSQDRTSEETQYF.

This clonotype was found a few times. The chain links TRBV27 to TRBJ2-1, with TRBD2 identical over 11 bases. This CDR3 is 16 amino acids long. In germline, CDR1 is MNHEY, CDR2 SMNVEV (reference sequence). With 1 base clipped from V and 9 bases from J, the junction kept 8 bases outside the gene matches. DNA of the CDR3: TGTGCCAGCAGTTTATTCACCGCTAGCGGGGGGCGTGAGCAGTTCTTC. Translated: CASSLFTASGGREQFF.

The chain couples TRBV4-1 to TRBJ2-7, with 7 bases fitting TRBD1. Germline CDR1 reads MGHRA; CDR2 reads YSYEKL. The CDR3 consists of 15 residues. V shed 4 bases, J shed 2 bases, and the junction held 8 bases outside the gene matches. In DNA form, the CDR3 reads TGCGCCAGCAGCCCATCTTCTGGGACAGCCTACGAGCAGTACTTC. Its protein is CASSPSSGTAYEQYF.

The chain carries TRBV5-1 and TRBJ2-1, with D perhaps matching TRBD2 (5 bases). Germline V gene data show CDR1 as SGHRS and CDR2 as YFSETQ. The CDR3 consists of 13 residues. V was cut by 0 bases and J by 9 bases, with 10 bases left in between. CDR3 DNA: TGCGCCAGCAGCTTGGGAGCGAGGGCTGAGCAGTTCTTC. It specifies CASSLGARAEQFF.

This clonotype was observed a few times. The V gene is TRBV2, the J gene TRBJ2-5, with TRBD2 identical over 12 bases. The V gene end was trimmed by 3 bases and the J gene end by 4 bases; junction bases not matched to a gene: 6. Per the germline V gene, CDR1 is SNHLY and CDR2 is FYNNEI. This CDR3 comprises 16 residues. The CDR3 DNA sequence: TGTGCCAGCAGTGACGGACTAGCGGGGCTCGGAGAGACCCAGTACTTC. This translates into CASSDGLAGLGETQYF.

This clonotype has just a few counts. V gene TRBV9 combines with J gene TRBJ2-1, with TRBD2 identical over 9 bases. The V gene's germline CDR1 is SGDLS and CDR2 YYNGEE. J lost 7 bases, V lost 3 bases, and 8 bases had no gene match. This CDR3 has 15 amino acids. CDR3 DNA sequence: TGTGCCAGCAGCGGGGGGCTAGCGGGGAGAAATGAGCAGTTCTTC. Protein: CASSGGLAGRNEQFF.

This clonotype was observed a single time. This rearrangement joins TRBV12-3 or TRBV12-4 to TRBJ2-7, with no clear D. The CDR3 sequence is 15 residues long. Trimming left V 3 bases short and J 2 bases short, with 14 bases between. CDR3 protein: CASSFEVSPPYEQYF. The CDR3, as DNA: TGTGCCAGCAGTTTCGAGGTCAGCCCTCCCTACGAGCAGTACTTC.

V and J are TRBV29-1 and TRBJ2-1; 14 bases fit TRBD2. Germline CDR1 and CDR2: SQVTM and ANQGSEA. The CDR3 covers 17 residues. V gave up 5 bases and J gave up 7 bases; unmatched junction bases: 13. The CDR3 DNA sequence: TGCAGCGTTCCCATTGGACTAGCGGGGGGCTGGGAAAATGAGCAGTTCTTC. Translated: CSVPIGLAGGWENEQFF.

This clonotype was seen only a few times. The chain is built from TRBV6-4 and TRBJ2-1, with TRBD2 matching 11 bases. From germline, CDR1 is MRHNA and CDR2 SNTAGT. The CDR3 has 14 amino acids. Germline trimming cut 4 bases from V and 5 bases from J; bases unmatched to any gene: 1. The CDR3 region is CASSVAGGHNEQFF. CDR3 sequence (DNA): TGTGCCAGCAGTGTAGCGGGAGGGCACAATGAGCAGTTCTTC.

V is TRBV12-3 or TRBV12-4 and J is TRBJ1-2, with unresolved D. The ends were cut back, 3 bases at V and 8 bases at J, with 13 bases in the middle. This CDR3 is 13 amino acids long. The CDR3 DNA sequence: TGTGCCAGCAGTTTTGTGCTGGGTGGCGGCTACACCTTC. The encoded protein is CASSFVLGGGYTF.

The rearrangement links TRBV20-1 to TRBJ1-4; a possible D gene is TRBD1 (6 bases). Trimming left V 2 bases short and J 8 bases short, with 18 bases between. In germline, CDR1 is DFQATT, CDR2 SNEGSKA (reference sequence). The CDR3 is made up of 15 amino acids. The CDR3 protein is CSARPLGHPREKLFF. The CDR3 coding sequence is TGCAGTGCTAGACCCTTGGGACACCCTCGGGAAAAACTGTTTTTT.

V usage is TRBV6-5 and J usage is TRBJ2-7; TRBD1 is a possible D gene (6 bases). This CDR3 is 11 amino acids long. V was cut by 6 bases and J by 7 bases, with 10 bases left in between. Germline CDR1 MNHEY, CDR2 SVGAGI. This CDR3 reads CASRSGVEQYF. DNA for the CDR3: TGTGCCAGCAGATCAGGGGTGGAGCAGTACTTC.

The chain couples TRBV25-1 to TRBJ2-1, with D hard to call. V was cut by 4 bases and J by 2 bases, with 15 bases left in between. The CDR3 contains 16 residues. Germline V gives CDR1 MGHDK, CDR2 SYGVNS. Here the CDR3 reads CASSAQGPSAYNEQFF. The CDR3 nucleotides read TGTGCCAGCAGTGCCCAAGGACCATCGGCCTACAATGAGCAGTTCTTC.

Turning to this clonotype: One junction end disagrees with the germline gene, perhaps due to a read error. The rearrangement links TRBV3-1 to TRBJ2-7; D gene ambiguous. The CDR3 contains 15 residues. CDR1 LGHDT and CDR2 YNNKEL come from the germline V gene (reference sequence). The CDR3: CANSPQIGRSYEQYF. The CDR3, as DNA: TGTGCCAACAGCCCACAGATCGGGCGGTCCTACGAACAGTACTTC.

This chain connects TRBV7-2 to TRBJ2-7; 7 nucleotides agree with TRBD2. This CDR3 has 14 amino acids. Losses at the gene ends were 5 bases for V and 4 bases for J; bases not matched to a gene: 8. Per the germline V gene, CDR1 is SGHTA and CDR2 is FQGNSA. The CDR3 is CASSPLSGVYEQYF. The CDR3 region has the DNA TGTGCCAGCAGCCCCCTCAGCGGGGTTTACGAGCAGTACTTC. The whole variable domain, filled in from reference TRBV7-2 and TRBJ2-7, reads GAGVSQSPSNKVTEKGKDVELRCDPISGHTALYWYRQSLGQGLEFLIYFQGNSAPDKSGLPSDRFSAERTGGSVSTLTIQRTQQEDSAVYLCASSPLSGVYEQYFGPGTRLTVT.

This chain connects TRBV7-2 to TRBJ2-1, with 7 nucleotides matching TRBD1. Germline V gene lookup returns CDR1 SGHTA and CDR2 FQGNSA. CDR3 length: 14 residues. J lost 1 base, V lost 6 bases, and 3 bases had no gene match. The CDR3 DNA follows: TGTGCCAGCAGAACGACAGGGTCCTACAATGAGCAGTTCTTC. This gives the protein CASRTTGSYNEQFF.

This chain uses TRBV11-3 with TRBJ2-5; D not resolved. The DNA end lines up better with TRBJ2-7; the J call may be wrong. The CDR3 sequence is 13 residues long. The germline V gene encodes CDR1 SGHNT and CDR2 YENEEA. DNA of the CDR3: TGTGCCAGCAGCCGAGGACGGGTATACGAGCAGTACTTC. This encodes CASSRGRVYEQYF.

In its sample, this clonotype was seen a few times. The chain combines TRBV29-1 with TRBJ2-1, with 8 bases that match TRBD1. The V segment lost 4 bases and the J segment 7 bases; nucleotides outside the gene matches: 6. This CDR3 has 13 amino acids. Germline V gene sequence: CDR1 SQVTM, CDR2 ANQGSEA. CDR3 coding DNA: TGCAGCGTTGTTCGGACAGGGAGAAATGAGCAGTTCTTC. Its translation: CSVVRTGRNEQFF.

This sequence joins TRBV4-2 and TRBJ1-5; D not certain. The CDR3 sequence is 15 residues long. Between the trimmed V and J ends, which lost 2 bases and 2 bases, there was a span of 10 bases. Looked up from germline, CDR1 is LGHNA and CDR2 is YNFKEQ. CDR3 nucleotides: TGTGCCAGCAGCCAACCGGAGAGGGGCAATCAGCCCCAGCATTTT. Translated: CASSQPERGNQPQHF.